What follows describes a single T cell receptor beta chain. Germline V gene lookup returns CDR1 SGHDT and CDR2 YYEEEE. With V trimmed by 5 bases and J by 0 bases, 7 bases remained unmatched. The CDR3 totals 15 residues. Primers for the PCR totalled 60 Vbeta and 13 Jbeta. Here immunoSEQ multiplex PCR was the method, and the copy in TCRdb shows in-frame clones only, minus some. The profile shows approximately 200,000 clones, 60% to 80% of them singletons. The source of the sample is a study of cytomegalovirus exposure and HLA in healthy donors. Sequenced input: PBMCs. The sequence was obtained from a woman in her twenties or thirties in good health and CMV-seropositive. The chain links TRBV5-6 to TRBJ2-7; 8 bases are shared with TRBD1. Here the CDR3 DNA reads TGTGCCAGCAGGAACCGGGACAGGCACTCCTACGAGCAGTACTTC. It yields the protein CASRNRDRHSYEQYF.